This TCR beta chain was obtained from a study of breast tumors, draining lymph nodes, adjacent tissues. Samples came from axillary lymph nodes draining the breast cancer. TCRdb called the multiplex PCR reads again in MiXCR, with one record for every CDR3 protein. The sample carries about 270,000 distinct CDR3 sequences, roughly 31% recorded once. This CDR3 is built from 14 residues. V lost 3 bases, J lost 0 bases, and 6 bases lay in between. Germline CDR1 reads SEHNR; CDR2 reads FQNEAQ (reference sequence). This clonotype was observed at least ten times. What it binds is not known. Regarding the study as a whole: Compared with lymph nodes, tumors were less diverse; compared with nontumor tissue, more.

Sequenced sample: axillary lymph node tissue. The TCR sequence derives from a female donor with breast cancer. Some clones in this sample may be carry-over from other donors' samples. This chain links TRBV7-9 with TRBJ2-1; TRBD2 might be the D (5 bases). This chain's CDR3 is CASSLDFSYNEQFF. CDR3 nucleotide sequence: TGTGCCAGCAGCTTGGACTTCTCCTACAATGAGCAGTTCTTC.